The 27 T cell receptor beta chains reported below all come from one sample, sequenced in a study of T cells after yellow fever vaccination. TCRdb passed the 5' RACE reads through MiXCR, listing each CDR3 protein once. The sample lists 510,000 or so distinct CDR3 sequences, roughly 21% occurring once. The sample in question was PBMCs, obtained 15 days after the yellow fever booster vaccination. Source of these receptors: a young man who received the YFV17D yellow fever vaccine.

This clonotype was recorded a few times. The V and J genes are TRBV7-9 and TRBJ2-1; D perhaps matches TRBD2 (6 bases). The V gene's germline CDR1 is SEHNR and CDR2 FQNEAQ (reference sequence). CDR3 size: 15 residues. V lost 6 bases, J lost 6 bases, and 18 bases lay in between. CDR3 bases: TGTGCCAGCAGTGGTGGAGGGACCTTTACCAATGAGCAGTTCTTC. Translated: CASSGGGTFTNEQFF. The full variable domain, rest sourced from reference TRBV7-9 and TRBJ2-1, is DTGVSQNPRHKITKRGQNVTFRCDPISEHNRLYWYRQTLGQGPEFLTYFQNEAQLEKSRLLSDRFSAERPKGSFSTLEIQRTEQGDSAMYLCASSGGGTFTNEQFFGPGTRLTVL.

The rearrangement links TRBV12-3 or TRBV12-4 to TRBJ2-1, with D possibly matching TRBD2 (5 bases). This CDR3 comprises 15 residues. V was clipped by 2 bases and J by 9 bases, with 17 bases between them. This CDR3 is CASSLQSGTGSEQFF. The CDR3 nucleotides read TGTGCCAGCAGTTTACAGTCAGGTACGGGGAGTGAGCAGTTCTTC.

This clonotype was observed a handful of times. The CDR3 sequence: CASSQDTSTSAYEQYF. The CDR3 DNA is TGCGCCAGCAGCCAGGATACATCTACCTCCGCCTACGAGCAGTACTTC. The J gene is TRBJ2-7, the V gene TRBV4-3; no firm D call. The V end was cut by 3 bases, the J end by 2 bases, with 17 bases between. The CDR3 loop spans 16 amino acids. CDR1 and CDR2 (germline): LGHNA, YSLEER.

The chain combines TRBV15 with TRBJ1-5; D unclear. The germline CDR1 and CDR2 sequences are LNHNV and YYDKDF (reference sequence). V was cut by 0 bases and J by 7 bases, with 13 bases left in between. This CDR3 contains 15 residues. The CDR3 protein is CATSRDKATIQPQHF. The CDR3 DNA reads as TGTGCCACCAGCAGAGATAAGGCTACTATACAGCCCCAGCATTTT.

V usage is TRBV5-6 and J usage is TRBJ2-6, with no clear D. The germline V gene has CDR1 SGHDT and CDR2 YYEEEE. With 0 bases removed from V and 0 bases from J, the gap between germline ends came to 7 bases. This CDR3 has 16 amino acids. The CDR3 region is CASSLGPVSGANVLTF. CDR3 bases: TGTGCCAGCAGCTTGGGGCCAGTCTCTGGGGCCAACGTCCTGACTTTC.

This clonotype was found many times. This chain links TRBV30 with TRBJ2-2, with unresolved D. CDR3 length: 13 residues. V lost 3 bases and J lost 1, with 6 bases in between. Per germline, CDR1 GTSNPN and CDR2 SVGIG (reference sequence). The CDR3 sequence is CAWRIENTGELFF. As DNA, the CDR3 is TGTGCCTGGAGGATTGAGAACACCGGGGAGCTGTTTTTT.

The table lists this clonotype with a few counts. V usage is TRBV18 and J usage is TRBJ2-5, with D maybe TRBD2 (6 bases). The germline V and J ends were trimmed by 3 bases and 5 bases, with 13 bases remaining between them. In germline, CDR1 is KGHSH, CDR2 LQKENI. This CDR3 is 14 amino acids long. The CDR3 spells CASSPVSGRETQYF. The CDR3, as DNA: TGTGCCAGCTCACCGGTCAGCGGGCGGGAGACCCAGTACTTC. Combining the CDR3 with reference TRBV18 and TRBJ2-5 gives the whole variable domain NAGVMQNPRHLVRRRGQEARLRCSPMKGHSHVYWYRQLPEEGLKFMVYLQKENIIDESGMPKERFSAEFPKEGPSILRIQQVVRGDSAAYFCASSPVSGRETQYFGPGTRLLVL.

The chain uses TRBV15 and TRBJ2-5; D uncertain. V dropped 4 bases and J dropped 7 bases, with 13 bases sitting between them. The germline CDR1 and CDR2 sequences are LNHNV and YYDKDF (reference sequence). The CDR3 spans 13 residues. The CDR3 here is CATSTELLMTQYF. As DNA, the CDR3 is TGTGCCACCAGCACAGAGCTACTTATGACCCAGTACTTC.

The chain uses TRBV6-2 or TRBV6-3 and TRBJ2-7, with D hard to call. This CDR3 region has 15 residues. The germline CDR1 and CDR2 sequences are MNHEY and SVGEGT. V dropped 6 bases and J dropped 5 bases, with 20 bases sitting between them. CDR3 coding DNA: TGTGCCAGCAGCTTCGCCGGTCGGACCTTCAACGAGCAGTACTTC. Translated: CASSFAGRTFNEQYF.

The rearrangement joins TRBV7-2 to TRBJ2-1; D is ambiguous. The germline CDR1 and CDR2 sequences are SGHTA and FQGNSA. This CDR3 is built from 13 residues. With 5 bases removed from V and 5 bases from J, the gap between germline ends came to 10 bases. This CDR3 reads CASSATTHNEQFF. CDR3 nucleotides: TGTGCCAGCAGCGCAACCACCCACAATGAGCAGTTCTTC. The entire variable domain, with the rest obtained from reference TRBV7-2 and TRBJ2-1, is as follows: GAGVSQSPSNKVTEKGKDVELRCDPISGHTALYWYRQSLGQGLEFLIYFQGNSAPDKSGLPSDRFSAERTGGSVSTLTIQRTQQEDSAVYLCASSATTHNEQFFGPGTRLTVL.

This clonotype was observed a few times. The rearrangement joins TRBV5-1 to TRBJ2-5; 9 nucleotides agree with TRBD2. With V trimmed by 4 bases and J by 3 bases, 7 bases remained unmatched. The CDR3 is 15 amino acids. CDR1 and CDR2 (germline): SGHRS, YFSETQ. CDR3 sequence: CASSLGTSREETQYF. The CDR3, as DNA: TGCGCCAGCAGCCTGGGGACTAGCCGTGAAGAGACCCAGTACTTC. Looking up the rest from reference TRBV5-1 and TRBJ2-5 gives the full variable domain: KAGVTQTPRYLIKTRGQQVTLSCSPISGHRSVSWYQQTPGQGLQFLFEYFSETQRNKGNFPGRFSGRQFSNSRSEMNVSTLELGDSALYLCASSLGTSREETQYFGPGTRLLVL.

The rearrangement joins TRBV30 to TRBJ1-6, with D uncertain. This CDR3 spans 15 amino acids. Germline assignment: CDR1 GTSNPN and CDR2 SVGIG (reference sequence). Trimming cost V 5 bases and J 10 bases, with 21 bases left between them. The CDR3 coding sequence is TGTGCCTGGGACCCAAACGGAGCGTGGGGATCACCCCTCCACTTT. Residues: CAWDPNGAWGSPLHF.

CDR3 amino acids: CASSGGYSGRAWDTQYF. In nucleotides, the CDR3 is TGCGCCAGCAGTGGAGGTTATAGCGGGAGGGCCTGGGATACGCAGTATTTT. This rearrangement joins TRBV4-3 to TRBJ2-3, with 11 nucleotides matching TRBD2. Germline values: CDR1 LGHNA, CDR2 YSLEER. The ends lost 6 bases at V and 6 bases at J; junction bases unmatched: 14. This CDR3 region has 17 residues.

The chain is built from TRBV29-1 and TRBJ2-3; D gene unclear. CDR1 and CDR2 from the germline V gene are SQVTM and ANQGSEA. V dropped 3 bases and J dropped 2 bases, with 6 bases sitting between them. The CDR3 has 12 amino acids. Here the CDR3 reads CSVDLHTDTQYF. The CDR3 nucleotides are TGCAGCGTTGACCTCCACACAGATACGCAGTATTTT.

This clonotype came up a few times. The gene calls are TRBV5-6 and TRBJ2-1; D is undetermined. In germline, CDR1 is SGHDT, CDR2 YYEEEE. This CDR3 has 16 residues. V shed 1 base and J shed 0 bases, with 11 bases lying between them. The CDR3 loop is CASSLTALGSYNEQFF. The DNA of the CDR3 is TGTGCCAGCAGCTTGACGGCCTTGGGCTCCTACAATGAGCAGTTCTTC.

This clonotype was detected ten times or more. The chain is built from TRBV29-1 and TRBJ2-7; D uncertain. The CDR3 runs to 13 residues. CDR1 and CDR2 from the germline V gene are SQVTM and ANQGSEA. V lost 4 bases and J 0 bases, leaving 10 bases between the germline ends. DNA of the CDR3: TGCAGCGTTGTCCAACAGAGCTCCTACGAGCAGTACTTC. Its protein product is CSVVQQSSYEQYF.

This clonotype was recorded a few times. V is TRBV4-3 and J is TRBJ2-5, with a possible D match to TRBD1 (6 bases). V dropped 0 bases and J dropped 4 bases, with 9 bases sitting between them. The CDR3 is 14 residues long. Germline CDR1 is LGHNA and CDR2 is YSLEER. CDR3 nucleotides: TGCGCCAGCAGCCAAGATAGGGGGACAGAGACCCAGTACTTC. Protein sequence: CASSQDRGTETQYF.

The chain joins TRBV6-5 to TRBJ2-1, with TRBD1 matching 8 bases. The CDR3 has 16 amino acids. The V segment lost 4 bases and the J segment 6 bases; nucleotides outside the gene matches: 11. The germline CDR1 and CDR2 sequences are MNHEY and SVGAGI. CDR3 DNA sequence: TGTGCCAGCAGTTCCTTTCGGACAGGGCGGGGCAATGAGCAGTTCTTC. Translating it yields CASSSFRTGRGNEQFF.

A few counts support this clonotype. The gene calls are TRBV24-1 and TRBJ2-5, with D maybe TRBD1 (6 bases). V lost 9 bases, J lost 5 bases, and 18 bases lay in between. Germline V gene sequence: CDR1 KGHDR, CDR2 SFDVKD. The CDR3 covers 14 residues. The CDR3 protein is CATAPGQTGETQYF. The CDR3 region has the DNA TGTGCCACCGCCCCGGGACAAACTGGGGAGACCCAGTACTTC.

The rearrangement links TRBV12-3 or TRBV12-4 to TRBJ2-2, with D uncertain. The CDR3 is 14 amino acids. V lost 5 bases and J 6 bases, leaving 13 bases between the germline ends. CDR3 coding DNA: TGTGCCAGCAGTGGTGAAGTGGTTCCCGGGGAGCTGTTTTTT. This translates into CASSGEVVPGELFF.

This clonotype has only a few counts. The chain uses TRBV7-3 and TRBJ2-3; 10 nucleotides match TRBD2. Germline-derived CDR1 and CDR2 are SGHTA and FQGTGA. With V trimmed by 6 bases and J by 0 bases, 6 bases remained unmatched. The length of the CDR3 is 16 residues. CDR3 amino acids: CASRSTSGTSTDTQYF. The CDR3, as DNA: TGTGCCAGCAGGTCCACTAGCGGGACAAGCACAGATACGCAGTATTTT. Full variable domain (outside the CDR3, taken from reference TRBV7-3 and TRBJ2-3): GAGVSQTPSNKVTEKGKYVELRCDPISGHTALYWYRQSLGQGPEFLIYFQGTGAADDSGLPNDRFFAVRPEGSVSTLKIQRTERGDSAVYLCASRSTSGTSTDTQYFGPGTRLTVL.

This clonotype was seen a few times. The chain links TRBV20-1 to TRBJ2-7, with 8 bases lining up with TRBD1. The V segment lost 5 bases and the J segment 4 bases; nucleotides outside the gene matches: 7. Per germline, CDR1 DFQATT and CDR2 SNEGSKA (reference sequence). This CDR3 spans 13 amino acids. Written as DNA, the CDR3 is TGCAGTGCTCTCGACAGGGGCCAGTACGAGCAGTACTTC. Translated, it gives CSALDRGQYEQYF.

In its sample, this clonotype was seen a few times. This rearrangement joins TRBV28 to TRBJ1-2; tentatively, D is TRBD1 (5 bases). Between the trimmed V and J ends, which lost 2 bases and 4 bases, there was a span of 20 bases. The CDR3 runs to 17 residues. Germline V gene lookup returns CDR1 MDHEN and CDR2 SYDVKM. In DNA form, the CDR3 reads TGTGCCAGCAGTTTAGGGGCTCGACAGAGACGGTCCTATGGCTACACCTTC. It is translated as CASSLGARQRRSYGYTF.

CDR3 coding DNA: TGCAGCGTTGAAGATGAATCCAGCGGGAAAAGAGCAGATACGCAGTATTTT. Translated: CSVEDESSGKRADTQYF. The chain is built from TRBV29-1 and TRBJ2-3, with TRBD2 matching over 7 bases. The germline V gene encodes CDR1 SQVTM and CDR2 ANQGSEA. V was clipped by 0 bases and J by 4 bases; unmatched bases: 13. CDR3 size: 17 residues.

The chain links TRBV29-1 to TRBJ1-4, with D unclear. This CDR3 region has 11 residues. CDR1 and CDR2 from the germline V gene are SQVTM and ANQGSEA. V dropped 0 bases and J dropped 8 bases, with 4 bases sitting between them. The CDR3 sequence is CSVEDREKLFF. DNA for the CDR3: TGCAGCGTTGAAGATCGGGAAAAACTGTTTTTT.

This clonotype was picked up a small number of times. The chain carries TRBV5-5 and TRBJ2-2, with D hard to call. The germline gives CDR1 SGHKS, CDR2 YYEKEE (reference sequence). V lost 4 bases, J lost 3 bases, and 7 bases lay in between. This CDR3 contains 13 residues. In DNA form, the CDR3 reads TGTGCCAGCAGCAGAATAGACACCGGGGAGCTGTTTTTT. This sequence encodes CASSRIDTGELFF.

As regards this clonotype: At one end, the junction sequence differs from germline, possibly due to a read error. The chain couples TRBV12-3 or TRBV12-4 to TRBJ1-4; maybe TRBD1 (5 bases). The CDR3 runs 15 residues. The CDR3: CASSPTGTGNGKLFF. The CDR3 coding sequence is TGTGCCAGCAGTCCCACCGGGACGGGGAATGGAAAACTGTTTTTT.